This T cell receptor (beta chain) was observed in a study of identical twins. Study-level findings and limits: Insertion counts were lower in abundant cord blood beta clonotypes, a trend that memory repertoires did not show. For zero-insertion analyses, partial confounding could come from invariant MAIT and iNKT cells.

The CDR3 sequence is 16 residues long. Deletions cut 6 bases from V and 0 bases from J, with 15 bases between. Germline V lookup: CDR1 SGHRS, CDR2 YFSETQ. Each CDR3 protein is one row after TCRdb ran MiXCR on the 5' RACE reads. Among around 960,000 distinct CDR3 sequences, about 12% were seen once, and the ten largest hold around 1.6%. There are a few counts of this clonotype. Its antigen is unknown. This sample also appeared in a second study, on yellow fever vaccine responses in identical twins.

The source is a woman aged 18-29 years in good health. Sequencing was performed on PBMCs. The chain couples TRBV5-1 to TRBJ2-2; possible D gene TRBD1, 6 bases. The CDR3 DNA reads TGCGCCAGCACCCTGGGGGCCAGGGCGAACACCGGGGAGCTGTTTTTT. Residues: CASTLGARANTGELFF.